The 13 T cell receptor beta chains below all came from one sample that was sequenced in a study of T cells in Graves' hyperthyroidism and ophthalmopathy. Regions amplified from RNA transcripts were the TCR beta CDR3 regions. During a first-round RT-PCR of the TCR CDR3, the HTBI primer set was used. TCRdb processed the multiplex PCR reads anew with MiXCR; each CDR3 protein has one entry. Here the sample spans 89,000 or so distinct CDR3 sequences, 35% to 45% being singletons. The specimen was peripheral blood or thyroid tissue (not recorded which). The origin of the receptors is a woman aged 25 to 45 with Graves' hyperthyroidism.

The CDR3 region is CASSADLYGYTF. CDR3 DNA sequence: TGTGCCAGCAGTGCCGACCTCTATGGCTACACCTTC. V and J are TRBV2 and TRBJ1-2; unclear D gene. The CDR3 loop spans 12 amino acids. CDR1 is SNHLY and CDR2 is FYNNEI in the germline V gene. V lost 4 bases and J 4 bases, leaving 7 bases between the germline ends.

The V and J genes are TRBV20-1 and TRBJ1-2; 7 bases line up with TRBD1. Trimming at V came to 0 bases and at J to 5 bases, leaving 6 bases not matched to a gene. Germline V gene sequence: CDR1 DFQATT, CDR2 SNEGSKA (reference sequence). This CDR3 is 14 amino acids long. CDR3 DNA sequence: TGCAGTGCTAGAGATATCGGGACAGAATATGGCTACACCTTC. This sequence encodes CSARDIGTEYGYTF.

The chain joins TRBV5-1 to TRBJ2-7; TRBD1 matches 11 bases. Trimming took 1 base from V and 2 from J; bases not matched to a gene: 5. CDR1 is SGHRS, CDR2 YFSETQ, per germline. CDR3 length equals 16 residues. The DNA of the CDR3 is TGCGCCAGCAGCTTGTATCCGGGACAGGGGGCCTACGAGCAGTACTTC. Protein product: CASSLYPGQGAYEQYF.

This clonotype was seen ten or more times. The genes are TRBV6-5 and TRBJ2-7, with TRBD2 matching 13 bases. The V gene end was trimmed by 6 bases and the J gene end by 3 bases; junction bases not matched to a gene: 8. The germline V gene encodes CDR1 MNHEY and CDR2 SVGAGI. The CDR3 spans 16 residues. As DNA, the CDR3 is TGTGCCAGCAGCCGGGGACTAGCGGGAAACGACTACGAGCAGTACTTC. It is translated as CASSRGLAGNDYEQYF.

This clonotype was counted at least ten times. The rearrangement joins TRBV7-9 to TRBJ1-5, with D tentatively TRBD1 (5 bases). Trimming removed 4 bases at V and 2 bases at J, with 9 bases between. The CDR3 covers 14 residues. The V gene's germline CDR1 is SEHNR and CDR2 FQNEAQ (reference sequence). CDR3 bases: TGTGCCAGCAGCTACGCGGGGGGCAATCAGCCCCAGCATTTT. Its translation is CASSYAGGNQPQHF.

This clonotype occurred many times. V gene TRBV5-8 combines with J gene TRBJ2-3, with TRBD2 matching 9 bases. This CDR3 has 16 residues. Looked up from germline, CDR1 is SGHTS and CDR2 is YDEGEE. Germline trimming cut 0 bases from V and 3 bases from J; bases unmatched to any gene: 5. The CDR3, as DNA: TGTGCCAGCAGCTTGGGAGGCGGGAGGGTGACAGATACGCAGTATTTT. Its translation is CASSLGGGRVTDTQYF.

This clonotype showed up many times. Germline and junction disagree at one end, which may indicate a read error. The chain couples TRBV4-1 to TRBJ2-3; perhaps TRBD2 as D (6 bases). The CDR3 consists of 14 residues. Germline CDR1 MGHRA, CDR2 YSYEKL. The CDR3 sequence: CVSSQEGRSSTQYF. In DNA, the CDR3 is TGCGTCAGCAGCCAAGAAGGGAGGTCAAGTACGCAGTATTTT.

This clonotype was seen many times. The chain carries TRBV3-1 and TRBJ2-5, with unresolved D. V was pared by 3 bases and J by 4 bases, with 18 bases between. CDR1 LGHDT and CDR2 YNNKEL come from the germline V gene (reference sequence). The CDR3 spans 16 residues. CDR3 bases: TGTGCCAGCAGCCAGGTACCGACCCAAAGCGCAGAGACCCAGTACTTC. Its translation: CASSQVPTQSAETQYF.

By share of the sample, this clonotype is medium-sized. CDR3 sequence (DNA): TGTGCCAGCAGCCTAGGGGCCGCCGGAGACGAGCAGTACTTC. It codes for CASSLGAAGDEQYF. The rearrangement uses TRBV7-9 and TRBJ2-7; TRBD1 is a possible D gene (5 bases). Trimming took off 5 bases at V and 5 bases at J, with 16 bases between the two ends. CDR1 SEHNR and CDR2 FQNEAQ come from the germline V gene (reference sequence). The length of the CDR3 is 14 residues.

This clonotype was detected many times. This chain connects TRBV20-1 to TRBJ1-2; D is possibly TRBD1 (6 bases). The length of the CDR3 is 14 residues. The V gene's germline CDR1 is DFQATT and CDR2 SNEGSKA (reference sequence). V lost 4 bases and J 5 bases, leaving 17 bases between the germline ends. CDR3 bases: TGCAGTGCTAAGGGGTCAGGGGAGAGGTATGGCTACACCTTC. Translation gives CSAKGSGERYGYTF.

This clonotype has ten or more counts. The chain recombines TRBV4-1 with TRBJ1-1; D ambiguous. Trimming removed 0 bases from V and 0 bases from J, with 8 bases in between. This CDR3 has 15 amino acids. The V gene's germline CDR1 is MGHRA and CDR2 YSYEKL. DNA for the CDR3: TGCGCCAGCAGCCAAGAATGGCAGATGAACACTGAAGCTTTCTTT. Its translation is CASSQEWQMNTEAFF.

Turning to this clonotype: An end of the junction differs from the germline gene, which may be a read error. The chain links TRBV25-1 to TRBJ1-1, with 8 bases that match TRBD1. The CDR3 consists of 14 residues. The germline V gene encodes CDR1 MGHDK and CDR2 SYGVNS. The CDR3 here is CANSECAGGSEAFF. The DNA of the CDR3 is TGTGCCAACAGTGAATGCGCAGGGGGCTCTGAAGCTTTCTTT. Complete variable domain (other parts from reference TRBV25-1 and TRBJ1-1): EADIYQTPRYLVIGTGKKITLECSQTMGHDKMYWYQQDPGMELHLIHYSYGVNSTEKGDLSSESTVSRIRTEHFPLTLESARPSHTSQYLCANSECAGGSEAFFGQGTRLTVV.

This clonotype was seen a few times. The chain recombines TRBV10-3 with TRBJ1-5; D possibly corresponds to TRBD1 (5 bases). CDR1 is ENHRY, CDR2 SYGVKD, per germline. V gave up 4 bases and J gave up 7 bases, with 11 bases separating them. The CDR3 is made up of 13 amino acids. The CDR3 coding sequence is TGTGCCATCAGTGTGGCAGGGAACCAGCCCCAGCATTTT. It yields the protein CAISVAGNQPQHF.